This T cell receptor (beta chain) was found in a study of T-cell memory formation after mild COVID-19. This clonotype was counted a few times. The CDR3 extends over 17 amino acids. The trim removed 0 bases at V and 5 bases at J, leaving 9 bases unmatched. Germline CDR1 is LGHNA and CDR2 is YSLEER. Via MiXCR, TCRdb re-called the 5' RACE reads, giving one row per CDR3 protein. Among 180,000 or so distinct CDR3 sequences listed, 11% were seen once. Sample: PBMCs or a T cell subset sorted from them (not recorded which). The receptor was derived from a young man who had mild COVID-19 (a few samples of this study predate the infection). Cell type and time point are not known. The genes are TRBV4-3 and TRBJ1-4, with 7 bases lining up with TRBD1. CDR3 DNA: TGCGCCAGCAGCCAAGAGGCCTCAGGGGGGACCAATGAAAAACTGTTTTTT. Protein sequence: CASSQEASGGTNEKLFF.